Presented here are 22 T cell receptor beta chains from one specimen sequenced in a study of blood T cell repertoires in COVID-19 (dated by TCRdb to the early 2020s). Receptor amplification or capture employed the immunoSEQ multiplex PCR assay. TCRdb obtained this table from immuneACCESS and retained in-frame rearrangements with V and J assigned. These tables miss some clones; where compared with another copy, unresolved V genes account for less than half of the shortfall, and the remainder is unexplained. The sample yields 80,000 to 130,000 clones; roughly 92% were counted once. Roughly 5% of the sample rests with the top ten. Sequencing was performed on peripheral blood. The receptors shown here come from a man between 65 and 85 years old with acute or convalescent COVID-19.

V usage is TRBV5-1 and J usage is TRBJ1-1; tentatively, D is TRBD1 (5 bases). The CDR3 has 15 residues. V shed 0 bases and J shed 2 bases, with 11 bases lying between them. The germline V gene has CDR1 SGHRS and CDR2 YFSETQ. The CDR3 DNA follows: TGCGCCAGCAGCTTGGAGCTCGGGGGTAACACTGAAGCTTTCTTT. It translates to CASSLELGGNTEAFF.

The chain is built from TRBV10-3 and TRBJ2-5, with D possibly being TRBD2 (5 bases). The ends were cut back, 0 bases at V and 1 base at J, with 15 bases in the middle. This CDR3 is built from 17 residues. Germline CDR1 is ENHRY and CDR2 is SYGVKD. The CDR3 DNA reads TGTGCCATCAGTGAGTCGACGGGGTCTCACGTCCAAGAGACCCAGTACTTC. The encoded protein is CAISESTGSHVQETQYF.

The J gene is TRBJ2-1, the V gene TRBV19, with a possible D match to TRBD1 (5 bases). The CDR3 runs 16 residues. The germline V gene encodes CDR1 LNHDA and CDR2 SQIVND (reference sequence). V was trimmed by 4 bases and J by 0 bases, leaving 13 bases between them. CDR3 sequence: CASSTRQRSSYNEQFF. Here the CDR3 DNA reads TGTGCCAGTAGTACGCGACAGCGCTCCTCCTACAATGAGCAGTTCTTC.

V gene TRBV28 combines with J gene TRBJ1-6; TRBD1 matches at 10 bases. The CDR3 covers 15 residues. CDR1 is MDHEN and CDR2 is SYDVKM in the germline V gene. Trimming cost V 5 bases and J 8 bases; bases outside gene matches: 6. The CDR3 nucleotides are TGTGCCAGCAGTGGCCGGGACAGGGGTTATTCACCCCTCCACTTT. Translation: CASSGRDRGYSPLHF.

The chain carries TRBV19 and TRBJ1-2, with 12 bases identical to TRBD1. This CDR3 contains 14 residues. V trimming: 5 bases; J trimming: 8 bases; junction bases outside the gene matches: 6. CDR1 LNHDA and CDR2 SQIVND come from the germline V gene (reference sequence). CDR3 sequence reads: CASSAGQGAQGYTF. The CDR3 DNA follows: TGTGCCAGTAGTGCGGGACAGGGGGCGCAAGGCTACACCTTC.

This chain links TRBV5-4 with TRBJ2-2; the match to TRBD2 covers 13 bases. The CDR3 length is 16 residues. CDR1 is SGHNT and CDR2 is YYREEE in the germline V gene (reference sequence). V was pared by 4 bases and J by 4 bases, with 4 bases of the junction left unmatched. CDR3 in amino acids: CASSAGTSGTTGELFF. CDR3 nucleotides: TGTGCCAGCAGCGCGGGGACTAGCGGGACCACCGGGGAGCTGTTTTTT.

This clone was observed a few times. This chain uses TRBV2 with TRBJ2-7, with D tentatively TRBD2 (5 bases). V dropped 4 bases and J dropped 4 bases, with 14 bases sitting between them. Germline V gene data show CDR1 as SNHLY and CDR2 as FYNNEI. This CDR3 is built from 14 residues. The CDR3 protein is CASSAASTPYEQYF. CDR3 coding DNA: TGTGCCAGCAGTGCGGCTAGCACTCCTTACGAGCAGTACTTC.

The CDR3 bases are TGTGCCAGCAGCAGGGGACTAACCACAGATACGCAGTATTTT. This gives the protein CASSRGLTTDTQYF. V is TRBV5-6 and J is TRBJ2-3; 7 bases are a match to TRBD2. The CDR3 runs 14 residues. V was pared by 4 bases and J by 2 bases, with 4 bases of the junction left unmatched. Germline assignment: CDR1 SGHDT and CDR2 YYEEEE.

This rearrangement joins TRBV29-1 to TRBJ1-5; no definite D call. The ends were cut back, 5 bases at V and 3 bases at J, with 11 bases in the middle. Germline V gene sequence: CDR1 SQVTM, CDR2 ANQGSEA. The CDR3 contains 13 residues. CDR3 in DNA: TGCAGCGTTCTGGCGGAAAACAATCAGCCCCAGCATTTT. Translation: CSVLAENNQPQHF. Variable domain in full (rest from reference TRBV29-1 and TRBJ1-5): SAVISQKPSRDICQRGTSLTIQCQVDSQVTMMFWYRQQPGQSLTLIATANQGSEATYESGFVIDKFPISRPNLTFSTLTVSNMSPEDSSIYLCSVLAENNQPQHFGDGTRLSIL.

This chain joins TRBV6-2 or TRBV6-3 and TRBJ1-2; D ambiguous. The CDR3 consists of 12 residues. CDR1 and CDR2 from the germline V gene are MNHEY and SVGEGT. V was clipped by 0 bases and J by 6 bases, with 5 bases between them. CDR3 loop: CASSYSGNGYTF. CDR3 nucleotides: TGTGCCAGCAGTTACTCCGGGAATGGCTACACCTTC.

The V call is TRBV5-6, the J call TRBJ1-1, with D possibly TRBD1 on 6 matching bases. Deletions cut 0 bases from V and 0 bases from J, with 9 bases between. The CDR3 runs 15 residues. CDR1 SGHDT and CDR2 YYEEEE come from the germline V gene. CDR3 bases: TGTGCCAGCAGCTTGGCCCAGGGGTTGAACACTGAAGCTTTCTTT. Translation: CASSLAQGLNTEAFF.

This chain connects TRBV2 to TRBJ1-2; 7 nucleotides match TRBD1. This CDR3 has 13 amino acids. With 10 bases clipped from V and 4 bases from J, the junction kept 9 bases outside the gene matches. In germline, CDR1 is SNHLY, CDR2 FYNNEI. CDR3 loop: CATRQGVRYGYTF. CDR3 DNA: TGTGCCACCAGACAGGGCGTTCGCTATGGCTACACCTTC.

This chain links TRBV27 with TRBJ1-1; 8 bases align to TRBD1. V was clipped by 5 bases and J by 4 bases; unmatched bases: 9. This CDR3 spans 15 amino acids. Germline V gene data show CDR1 as MNHEY and CDR2 as SMNVEV (reference sequence). CDR3 nucleotide sequence: TGTGCCAGCAGTGCCGCAGGGGGCGCGGGCACTGAAGCTTTCTTT. This translates into CASSAAGGAGTEAFF.

V gene TRBV6-5 combines with J gene TRBJ1-6, with D tentatively TRBD1 (5 bases). CDR1 is MNHEY, CDR2 SVGAGI, per germline. Trimming shortened V by 2 bases and J by 6 bases, and 11 bases separated the two germline ends. CDR3 length equals 15 residues. CDR3 sequence (DNA): TGTGCCAGCAGTTACGGGGGGTTCGTTAATTCACCCCTCCACTTT. This translates into CASSYGGFVNSPLHF.

The CDR3 spells CASSYASGIRYEQYF. CDR3 DNA sequence: TGTGCCAGCAGTTACGCTAGCGGGATAAGGTACGAGCAGTACTTC. The J gene is TRBJ2-7, the V gene TRBV6-2 or TRBV6-3; 9 bases match TRBD2. CDR1 and CDR2 from the germline V gene are MNHEY and SVGEGT. The CDR3 has 15 amino acids. Trimming cost V 2 bases and J 4 bases; bases outside gene matches: 6.

The gene calls are TRBV9 and TRBJ2-7; D not certain. Germline CDR1 reads SGDLS; CDR2 reads YYNGEE. The CDR3 is 11 residues long. Trimming removed 4 bases at V and 4 bases at J, with 6 bases between. The CDR3 region has the DNA TGTGCCAGCAGCAACGGGTACGAGCAGTACTTC. Protein product: CASSNGYEQYF.

Only a few counts were recorded for this clone. The chain joins TRBV19 to TRBJ2-7; D is perhaps TRBD2 (5 bases). V lost 5 bases and J lost 3, with 23 bases in between. This CDR3 has 17 residues. The germline V gene has CDR1 LNHDA and CDR2 SQIVND (reference sequence). CDR3 sequence: CASSLPSRTGLDYEQYF. DNA of the CDR3: TGTGCCAGTAGTTTACCATCCAGGACTGGCTTGGACTACGAGCAGTACTTC.

J is TRBJ2-1 and V is TRBV19; TRBD1 might be the D (6 bases). The length of the CDR3 is 14 residues. Germline V gives CDR1 LNHDA, CDR2 SQIVND (reference sequence). Trimming removed 3 bases from V and 4 bases from J, with 10 bases in between. CDR3 protein: CASSIAGDYNEQFF. The CDR3 coding sequence is TGTGCCAGTAGTATTGCAGGGGATTACAATGAGCAGTTCTTC.

The chain carries TRBV11-1 and TRBJ1-1, with TRBD1 matching 9 bases. CDR1 is SGHAT and CDR2 is FQDESV in the germline V gene (reference sequence). This CDR3 has 14 amino acids. The V gene end was trimmed by 5 bases and the J gene end by 5 bases; junction bases not matched to a gene: 6. The CDR3 sequence is CASSQGQGDTEAFF. CDR3 bases: TGTGCCAGCAGCCAGGGACAGGGTGATACTGAAGCTTTCTTT.

This chain links TRBV6-1 with TRBJ2-3; 11 bases agree with TRBD2. CDR1 and CDR2 (germline): MNHNS, SASEGT. V gave up 2 bases and J gave up 1 base; unmatched junction bases: 2. The CDR3 totals 16 residues. CDR3 residues: CASSEMGLAGTDTQYF. CDR3 in DNA: TGTGCCAGCAGTGAAATGGGACTAGCGGGCACAGATACGCAGTATTTT.

This chain connects TRBV7-8 to TRBJ2-7; tentatively, D is TRBD2 (5 bases). The CDR3 spans 13 residues. V lost 4 bases and J 3 bases, leaving 10 bases between the germline ends. Germline V gives CDR1 SGHVS, CDR2 FQNEAQ. The CDR3 is CASSSQRSYEQYF. The CDR3 DNA sequence: TGTGCCAGCAGCTCCCAGCGGAGCTACGAGCAGTACTTC.

On this clone: One end of the junction varies from germline; a read error may be responsible. This sequence joins TRBV12-5 and TRBJ1-4; no clear D. The V gene's germline CDR1 is LGHNT and CDR2 FRNRAP. The CDR3 spans 19 residues. This CDR3 is CASGLVGLLAEQGGAKLFF. As DNA, the CDR3 is TGTGCTAGTGGCTTGGTGGGTCTATTGGCGGAGCAAGGCGGAGCAAAACTGTTTTTT.